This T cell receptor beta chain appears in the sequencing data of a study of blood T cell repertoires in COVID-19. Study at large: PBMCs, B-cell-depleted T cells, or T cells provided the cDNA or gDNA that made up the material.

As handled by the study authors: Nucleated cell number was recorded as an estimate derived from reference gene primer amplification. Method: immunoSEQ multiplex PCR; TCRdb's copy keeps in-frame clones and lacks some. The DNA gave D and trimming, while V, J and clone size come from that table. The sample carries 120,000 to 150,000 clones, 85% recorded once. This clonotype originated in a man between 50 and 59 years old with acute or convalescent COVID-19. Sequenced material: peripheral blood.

The CDR3 protein is CASSFRELWETQYF. DNA for the CDR3: TGTGCCAGCAGCTTTCGGGAGTTATGGGAGACCCAGTACTTC. V gene TRBV7-8 combines with J gene TRBJ2-5; the D gene is possibly TRBD2 (6 bases). The CDR3 sequence is 14 residues long. Germline assignment: CDR1 SGHVS and CDR2 FQNEAQ. Trimming cost V 3 bases and J 5 bases, with 13 bases left between them.